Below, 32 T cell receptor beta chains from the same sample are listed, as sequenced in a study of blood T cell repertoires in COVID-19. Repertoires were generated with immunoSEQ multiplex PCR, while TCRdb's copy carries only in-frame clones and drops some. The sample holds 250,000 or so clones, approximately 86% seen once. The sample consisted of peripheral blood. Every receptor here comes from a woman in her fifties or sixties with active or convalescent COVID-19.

In DNA form, the CDR3 reads TGTGCCAGCAGCCCCCGGGACTCACAAGAGACCCAGTACTTC. This gives the protein CASSPRDSQETQYF. The chain recombines TRBV11-3 with TRBJ2-5; a possible D gene is TRBD2 (6 bases). V was trimmed by 5 bases and J by 2 bases, leaving 12 bases between them. The CDR3 loop spans 14 amino acids. Germline-derived CDR1 and CDR2 are SGHNT and YENEEA. Full variable domain (remainder filled in from reference TRBV11-3 and TRBJ2-5): EAGVVQSPRYKIIEKKQPVAFWCNPISGHNTLYWYLQNLGQGPELLIRYENEEAVDDSQLPKDRFSAERLKGVDSTLKIQPAELGDSAVYLCASSPRDSQETQYFGPGTRLLVL.

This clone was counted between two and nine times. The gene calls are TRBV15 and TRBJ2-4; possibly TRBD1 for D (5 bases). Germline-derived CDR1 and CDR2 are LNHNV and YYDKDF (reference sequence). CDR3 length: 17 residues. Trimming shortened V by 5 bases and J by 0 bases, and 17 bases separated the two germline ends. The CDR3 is CATSGAGHLLAKNIQYF. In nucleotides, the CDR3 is TGTGCCACCAGCGGGGCAGGGCATCTACTAGCCAAAAACATTCAGTACTTC.

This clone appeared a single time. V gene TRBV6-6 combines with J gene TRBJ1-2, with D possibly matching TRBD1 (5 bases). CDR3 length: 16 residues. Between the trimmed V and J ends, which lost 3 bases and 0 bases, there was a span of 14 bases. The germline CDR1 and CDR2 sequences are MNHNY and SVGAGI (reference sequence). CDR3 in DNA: TGTGCCAGCAGTTATTCTCCAGGGTCCCCTAACTATGGCTACACCTTC. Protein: CASSYSPGSPNYGYTF.

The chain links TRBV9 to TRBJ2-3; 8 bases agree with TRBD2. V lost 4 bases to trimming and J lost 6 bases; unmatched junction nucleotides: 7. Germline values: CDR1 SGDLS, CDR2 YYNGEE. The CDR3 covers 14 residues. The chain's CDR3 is CASSPPGGSDTQYF. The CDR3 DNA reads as TGTGCCAGCAGCCCCCCGGGGGGGTCGGATACGCAGTATTTT.

This chain's CDR3 is CASSFSWEGRSTDTQYF. The CDR3 bases are TGTGCCAGCAGCTTCTCCTGGGAGGGGAGAAGTACAGATACGCAGTATTTT. This sequence joins TRBV7-3 and TRBJ2-3, with 7 bases fitting TRBD2. The germline V gene has CDR1 SGHTA and CDR2 FQGTGA. V was clipped by 3 bases and J by 3 bases; unmatched bases: 12. The CDR3 contains 17 residues.

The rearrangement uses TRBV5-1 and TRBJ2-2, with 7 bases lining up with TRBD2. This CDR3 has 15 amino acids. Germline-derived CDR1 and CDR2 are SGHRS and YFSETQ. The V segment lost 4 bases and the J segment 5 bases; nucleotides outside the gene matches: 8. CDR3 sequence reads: CASSRAGDWTGELFF. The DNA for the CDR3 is TGCGCCAGCAGCCGTGCGGGGGATTGGACCGGGGAGCTGTTTTTT.

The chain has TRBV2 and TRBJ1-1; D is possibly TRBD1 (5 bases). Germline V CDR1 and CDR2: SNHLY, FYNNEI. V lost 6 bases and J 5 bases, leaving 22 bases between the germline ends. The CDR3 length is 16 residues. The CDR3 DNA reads TGTGCCAGCAGGGGGGGGGTTTTAACAAGCGGGACTGAAGCTTTCTTT. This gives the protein CASRGGVLTSGTEAFF.

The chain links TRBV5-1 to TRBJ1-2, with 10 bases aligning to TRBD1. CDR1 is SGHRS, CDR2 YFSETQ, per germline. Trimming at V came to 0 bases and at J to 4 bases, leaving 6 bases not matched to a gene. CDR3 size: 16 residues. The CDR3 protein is CASSLEGQGFGYGYTF. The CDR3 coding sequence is TGCGCCAGCAGCTTGGAGGGACAGGGGTTCGGCTATGGCTACACCTTC.

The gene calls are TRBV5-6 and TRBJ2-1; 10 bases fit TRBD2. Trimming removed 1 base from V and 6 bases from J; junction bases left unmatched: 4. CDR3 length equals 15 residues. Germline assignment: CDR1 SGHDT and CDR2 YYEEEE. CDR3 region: CASSLTSGIANEQFF. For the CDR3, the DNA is TGTGCCAGCAGCTTGACTAGCGGGATCGCCAATGAGCAGTTCTTC.

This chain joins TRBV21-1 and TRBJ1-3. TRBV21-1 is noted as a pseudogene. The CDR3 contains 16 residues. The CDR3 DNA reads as TGTGCCAGCAGCCTACAAGAGGTAAGCGCTGGAAACACCATATATTTT. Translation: CASSLQEVSAGNTIYF.

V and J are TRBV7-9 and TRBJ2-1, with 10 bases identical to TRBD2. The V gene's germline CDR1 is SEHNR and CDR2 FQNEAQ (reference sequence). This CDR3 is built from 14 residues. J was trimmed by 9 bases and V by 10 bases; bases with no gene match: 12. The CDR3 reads CAIRRGLAGAEQFF. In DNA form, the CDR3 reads TGTGCCATTCGGAGGGGGCTAGCGGGAGCTGAGCAGTTCTTC.

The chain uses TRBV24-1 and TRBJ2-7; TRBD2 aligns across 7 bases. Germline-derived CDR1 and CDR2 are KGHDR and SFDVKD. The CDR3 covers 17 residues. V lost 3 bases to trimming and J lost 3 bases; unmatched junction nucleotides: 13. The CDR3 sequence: CATSDAVAGPHRYEQYF. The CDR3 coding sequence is TGTGCCACCAGTGATGCCGTAGCGGGCCCTCACCGCTACGAGCAGTACTTC.

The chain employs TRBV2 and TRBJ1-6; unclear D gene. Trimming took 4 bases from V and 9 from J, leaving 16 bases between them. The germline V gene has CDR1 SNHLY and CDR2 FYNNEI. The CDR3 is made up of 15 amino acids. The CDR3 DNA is TGTGCCAGCAGTGTTAGAGACGTGGGCCCTTCACCCCTCCACTTT. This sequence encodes CASSVRDVGPSPLHF.

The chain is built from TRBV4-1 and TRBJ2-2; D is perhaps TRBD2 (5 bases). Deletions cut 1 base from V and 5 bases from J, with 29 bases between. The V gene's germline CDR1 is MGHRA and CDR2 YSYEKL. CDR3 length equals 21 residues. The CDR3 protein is CASSQVGLAPQKLHQTGELFF. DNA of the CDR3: TGCGCCAGCAGCCAAGTTGGCCTAGCCCCCCAGAAACTACACCAGACCGGGGAGCTGTTTTTT.

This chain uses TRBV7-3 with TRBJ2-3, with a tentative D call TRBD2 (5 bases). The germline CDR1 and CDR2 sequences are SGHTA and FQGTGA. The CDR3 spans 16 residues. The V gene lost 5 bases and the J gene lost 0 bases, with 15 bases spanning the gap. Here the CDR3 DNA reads TGTGCCAGCAGCACCGGACTCACGACTAGCACAGATACGCAGTATTTT. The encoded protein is CASSTGLTTSTDTQYF.

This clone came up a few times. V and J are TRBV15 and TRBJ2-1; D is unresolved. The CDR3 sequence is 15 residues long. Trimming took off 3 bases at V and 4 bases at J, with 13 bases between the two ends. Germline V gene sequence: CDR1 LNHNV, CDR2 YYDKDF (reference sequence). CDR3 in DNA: TGTGCCACCAGCAGGGATCTAGGAAGTTACAATGAGCAGTTCTTC. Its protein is CATSRDLGSYNEQFF.

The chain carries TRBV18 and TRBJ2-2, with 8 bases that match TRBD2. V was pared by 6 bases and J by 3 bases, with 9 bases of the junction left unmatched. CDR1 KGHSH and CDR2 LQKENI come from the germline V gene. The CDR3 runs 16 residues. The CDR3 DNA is TGTGCCAGCTCCCCGCGGGCTAGCGGGTACACCGGGGAGCTGTTTTTT. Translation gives CASSPRASGYTGELFF.

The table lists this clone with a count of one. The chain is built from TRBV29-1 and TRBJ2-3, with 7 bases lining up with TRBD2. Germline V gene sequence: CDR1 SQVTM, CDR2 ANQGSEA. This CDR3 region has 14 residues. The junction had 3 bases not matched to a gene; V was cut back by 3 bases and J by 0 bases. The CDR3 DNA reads TGCAGCGTTGAGGGAGGGGTAAGCACAGATACGCAGTATTTT. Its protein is CSVEGGVSTDTQYF.

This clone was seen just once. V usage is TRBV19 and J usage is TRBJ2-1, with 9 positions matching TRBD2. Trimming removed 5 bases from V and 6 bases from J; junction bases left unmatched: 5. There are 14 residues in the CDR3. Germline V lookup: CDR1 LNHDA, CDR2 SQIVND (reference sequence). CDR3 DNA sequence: TGTGCCAGTAGTTTTGCGGGAGGGGGCAATGAGCAGTTCTTC. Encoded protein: CASSFAGGGNEQFF.

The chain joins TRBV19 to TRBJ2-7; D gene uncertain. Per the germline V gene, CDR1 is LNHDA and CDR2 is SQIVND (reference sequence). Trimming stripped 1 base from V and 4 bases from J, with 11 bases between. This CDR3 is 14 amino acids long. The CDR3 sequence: CASSIAPLGYEQYF. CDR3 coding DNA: TGTGCCAGTAGTATAGCCCCTCTAGGATACGAGCAGTACTTC.

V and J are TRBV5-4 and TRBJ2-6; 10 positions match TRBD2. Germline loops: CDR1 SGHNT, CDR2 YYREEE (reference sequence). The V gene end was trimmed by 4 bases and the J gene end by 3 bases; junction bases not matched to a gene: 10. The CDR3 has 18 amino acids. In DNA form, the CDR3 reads TGTGCCAGCAGCCCCGATGGAGCGGGGGGGTTTGGGGCCAACGTCCTGACTTTC. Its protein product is CASSPDGAGGFGANVLTF.

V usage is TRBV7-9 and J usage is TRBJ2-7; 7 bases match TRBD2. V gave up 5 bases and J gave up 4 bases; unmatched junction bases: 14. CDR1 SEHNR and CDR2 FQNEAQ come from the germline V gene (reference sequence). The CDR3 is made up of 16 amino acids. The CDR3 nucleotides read TGTGCCAGCAGCCCGAGGGGCGGGAGAGGAATTTACGAGCAGTACTTC. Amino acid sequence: CASSPRGGRGIYEQYF.

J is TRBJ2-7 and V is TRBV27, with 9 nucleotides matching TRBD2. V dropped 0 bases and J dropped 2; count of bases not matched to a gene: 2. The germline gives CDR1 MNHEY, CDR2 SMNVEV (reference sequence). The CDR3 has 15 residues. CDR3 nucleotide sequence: TGTGCCAGCAGTTTATCGACTAGCGGACCCTACGAGCAGTACTTC. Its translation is CASSLSTSGPYEQYF.

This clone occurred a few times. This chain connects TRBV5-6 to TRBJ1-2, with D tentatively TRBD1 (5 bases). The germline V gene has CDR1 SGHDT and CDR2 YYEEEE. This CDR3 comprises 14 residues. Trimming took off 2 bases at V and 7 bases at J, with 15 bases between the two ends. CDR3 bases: TGTGCCAGCAGCTTCCTCATGCGGGGCGGTGGCTACACCTTC. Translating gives CASSFLMRGGGYTF.

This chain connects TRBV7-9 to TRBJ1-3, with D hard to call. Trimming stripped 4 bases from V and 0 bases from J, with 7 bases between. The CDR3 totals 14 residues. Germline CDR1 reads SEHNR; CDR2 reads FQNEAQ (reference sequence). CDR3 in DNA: TGTGCCAGCAGCTCTCCTGTCTCTGGAAACACCATATATTTT. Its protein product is CASSSPVSGNTIYF.

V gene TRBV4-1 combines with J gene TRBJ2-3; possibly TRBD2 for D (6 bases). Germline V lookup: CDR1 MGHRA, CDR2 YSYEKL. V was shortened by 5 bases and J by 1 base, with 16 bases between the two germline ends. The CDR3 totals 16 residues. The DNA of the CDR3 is TGCGCCAGCAGCGAAAGGGACTTCCTCGGCACAGATACGCAGTATTTT. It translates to CASSERDFLGTDTQYF.

CDR3 DNA sequence: TGTGCCCCGATAGATGAAAAACTGTTTTTT. As protein: CAPIDEKLFF. This chain connects TRBV21-1 to TRBJ1-4. TRBV21-1 is labeled a pseudogene. The CDR3 loop spans 10 amino acids.

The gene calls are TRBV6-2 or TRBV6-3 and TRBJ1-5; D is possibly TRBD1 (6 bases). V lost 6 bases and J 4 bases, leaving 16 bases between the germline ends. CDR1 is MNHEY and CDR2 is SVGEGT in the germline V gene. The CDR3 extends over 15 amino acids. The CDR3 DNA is TGTGCCAGCAGCTTCCGACCACAGGGAAATCAGCCCCAGCATTTT. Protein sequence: CASSFRPQGNQPQHF.

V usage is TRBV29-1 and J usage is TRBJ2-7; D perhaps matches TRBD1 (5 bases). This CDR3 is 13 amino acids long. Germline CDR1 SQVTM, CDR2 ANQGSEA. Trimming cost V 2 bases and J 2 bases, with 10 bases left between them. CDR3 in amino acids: CSVESQGPYEQYF. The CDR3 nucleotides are TGCAGCGTTGAAAGTCAGGGCCCCTACGAGCAGTACTTC.

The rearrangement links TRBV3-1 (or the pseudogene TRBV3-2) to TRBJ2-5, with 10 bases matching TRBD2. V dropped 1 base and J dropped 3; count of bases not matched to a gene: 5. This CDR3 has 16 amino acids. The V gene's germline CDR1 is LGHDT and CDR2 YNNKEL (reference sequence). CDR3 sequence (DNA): TGTGCCAGCAGCCAAGTCGTTACTAGCGGGGAAGAGACCCAGTACTTC. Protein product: CASSQVVTSGEETQYF.

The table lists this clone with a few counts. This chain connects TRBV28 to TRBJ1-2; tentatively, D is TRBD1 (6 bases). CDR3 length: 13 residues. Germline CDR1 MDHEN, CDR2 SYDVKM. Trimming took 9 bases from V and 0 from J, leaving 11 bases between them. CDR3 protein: CASKGDANYGYTF. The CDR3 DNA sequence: TGTGCCAGTAAGGGGGATGCTAACTATGGCTACACCTTC.

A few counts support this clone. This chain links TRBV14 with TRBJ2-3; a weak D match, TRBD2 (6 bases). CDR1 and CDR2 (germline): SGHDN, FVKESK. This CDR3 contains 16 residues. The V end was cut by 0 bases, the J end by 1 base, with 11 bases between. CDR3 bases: TGTGCCAGCAGCCAAGAATCGGCGGGGCGCACAGATACGCAGTATTTT. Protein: CASSQESAGRTDTQYF.